This T cell receptor (beta chain) was recovered during a study of shared clonotypes between healthy human individuals. Study-wide context: Per donor, CD8 memory used one plate, CD8 naive used two, CD4 memory used three and CD4 naive used three.

In the naive CD8 group, cells lacked CD45RO and were positively selected for CCR7, so terminally differentiated effector memory CD45RA+ cells were left out. Regarding this clone: Its antigen is as yet unknown.

Findings and caveats of the study: Memory subsets generally showed lower estimated richness than naive subsets.

Assay runs were performed at deep level. TCRdb's copy holds only in-frame clones and misses some; the assay was immunoSEQ multiplex PCR. The table shows roughly 2.1 million clones, with around 93% occurring only once. The TCR sequence derives from a man between 18 and 29 years old in good health. Some clones in this sample may be carry-over from other donors' samples. Specimen: naive CD8+ T cells from PBMCs.

The CDR3 sequence: CASSSFYNEQFF. The CDR3 DNA follows: TGTGCCAGCAGCTCTTTCTACAATGAGCAGTTCTTC. This chain joins TRBV7-8 and TRBJ2-1; D unclear. Trimming left V 4 bases short and J 3 bases short, with 4 bases between. Per the germline V gene, CDR1 is SGHVS and CDR2 is FQNEAQ. The CDR3 sequence is 12 residues long.